Listed below are T cell receptor beta chains from one sample, sequenced in a study of CXCR3-negative and CXCR3-positive naive CD8 T cells. Reanalyzing the 5' RACE reads, TCRdb keeps one entry per CDR3 protein, without DNA. Its table lists tens of thousands of distinct CDR3 sequences. Material for sequencing was naive CXCR3+ CD8+ T cells from blood. The receptors derive from a human donor in good health. Some clones in this sample may be carry-over from other donors' samples. The CDR3 runs from the conserved cysteine through the conserved F or W.

CDR3 protein	V gene	J gene	CDR3 length
CSARRSSGSLHNEQFF	TRBV20-1	TRBJ2-1	16
CSVEDAQGELVQEETQYF	TRBV29-1	TRBJ2-5	18
CASSLIGQGYEQYF	TRBV5-5	TRBJ2-7	14
CASSRRQGVEEQYF	TRBV13	TRBJ2-7	14
CASSPFPTGYDEAFF	TRBV4-1	TRBJ1-1	15
CASSLLATHQETQYF	TRBV27	TRBJ2-5	15
CASSLETAGDEQYF	TRBV7-2	TRBJ2-7	14
CASEGAGQGGTF	TRBV7-2	TRBJ1-2	12
CASGENTGELFF	TRBV28	TRBJ2-2	12
CASQAGEETQYF	TRBV27	TRBJ2-5	12
CAGSPQDREVTDTQYF	TRBV11-1	TRBJ2-3	16
CSAGTAGWNEQFF	TRBV29-1	TRBJ2-1	13
CASSAAGGPQPQHF	TRBV9	TRBJ1-5	14
CASSQNAAPNTEAFF	TRBV4-1	TRBJ1-1	15
CASSYSGDTIYF	TRBV6-5	TRBJ1-3	12
CASSLGQGGIDEQFF	TRBV28	TRBJ2-1	15
CSATPPPGQVPRGYNEQFF	TRBV20-1	TRBJ2-1	19
CASSPGLAVTDTQYF	TRBV28	TRBJ2-3	15
CASSFAGLAGELFF	TRBV5-1	TRBJ2-2	14
CASWGEFGYTF	TRBV12-3/TRBV12-4	TRBJ1-2	11
CASRPGRQISYEQYF	TRBV12-3/TRBV12-4	TRBJ2-7	15
CASSGVLSETQYF	TRBV12-3/TRBV12-4	TRBJ2-5	13
CSARILTYEQYF	TRBV20-1	TRBJ2-7	12
CASSDGLAGVWEQYF	TRBV14	TRBJ2-7	15
CSAPSPQRGVRGEQFF	TRBV20-1	TRBJ2-1	16
CASRPGGSYGYTF	TRBV28	TRBJ1-2	13
CASSLGGGEEWVYEQYF	TRBV28	TRBJ2-7	17
CASSRAGTEYGYTF	TRBV4-3	TRBJ1-2	14
CASSPLQGHSYEQYF	TRBV7-9	TRBJ2-7	15
CASSSPDTGVTGELFF	TRBV7-6	TRBJ2-2	16
CASSLETYQPQHF	TRBV7-2	TRBJ1-5	13
CASSQEGEQYF	TRBV4-1	TRBJ2-7	11
CASSSPGVGNTEAFF	TRBV27	TRBJ1-1	15
CASSIVGGSTDTQYF	TRBV19	TRBJ2-3	15
CASSYSNRGQATEAFF	TRBV6-2/TRBV6-3	TRBJ1-1	16
CASSLSGNYEQYF	TRBV12-3/TRBV12-4	TRBJ2-7	13
CATSVGNEQFF	TRBV24-1	TRBJ2-1	11
CSASPPLDSLTDTQYF	TRBV20-1	TRBJ2-3	16
CSVDGQGYEQYF	TRBV29-1	TRBJ2-7	12
CASSRTNGRQGDNEQFF	TRBV4-3	TRBJ2-1	17
CASSWDINQPQHF	TRBV5-1	TRBJ1-5	13
CSAKRADTIYNEQFF	TRBV20-1	TRBJ2-1	15